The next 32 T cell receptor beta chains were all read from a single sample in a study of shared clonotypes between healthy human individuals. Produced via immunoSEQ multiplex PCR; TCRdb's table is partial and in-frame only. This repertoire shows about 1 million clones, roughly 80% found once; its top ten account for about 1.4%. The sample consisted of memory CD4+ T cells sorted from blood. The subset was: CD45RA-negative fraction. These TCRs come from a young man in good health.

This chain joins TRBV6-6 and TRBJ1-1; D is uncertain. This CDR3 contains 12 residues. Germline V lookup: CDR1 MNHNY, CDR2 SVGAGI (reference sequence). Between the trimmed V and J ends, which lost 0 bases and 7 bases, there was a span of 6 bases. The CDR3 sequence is CASSYSKDEAFF. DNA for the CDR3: TGTGCCAGCAGTTACTCGAAGGATGAAGCTTTCTTT.

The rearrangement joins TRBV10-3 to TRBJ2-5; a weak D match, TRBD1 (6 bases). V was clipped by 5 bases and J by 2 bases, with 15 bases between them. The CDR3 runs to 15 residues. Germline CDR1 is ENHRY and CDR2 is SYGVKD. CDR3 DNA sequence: TGTGCCATCAGTCGAACAGGGACCTTACAAGAGACCCAGTACTTC. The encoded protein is CAISRTGTLQETQYF.

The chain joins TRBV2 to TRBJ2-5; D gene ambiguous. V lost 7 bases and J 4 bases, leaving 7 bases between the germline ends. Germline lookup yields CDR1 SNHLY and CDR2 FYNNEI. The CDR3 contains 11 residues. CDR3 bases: TGTGCCAGCAAGTGGACAGAGACCCAGTACTTC. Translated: CASKWTETQYF.

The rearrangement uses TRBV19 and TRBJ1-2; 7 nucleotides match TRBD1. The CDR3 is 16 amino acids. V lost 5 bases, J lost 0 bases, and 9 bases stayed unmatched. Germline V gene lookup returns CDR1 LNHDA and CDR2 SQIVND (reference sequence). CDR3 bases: TGTGCCAGTAGTTTGCAAAGAGGGACAGCTAACTATGGCTACACCTTC. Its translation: CASSLQRGTANYGYTF.

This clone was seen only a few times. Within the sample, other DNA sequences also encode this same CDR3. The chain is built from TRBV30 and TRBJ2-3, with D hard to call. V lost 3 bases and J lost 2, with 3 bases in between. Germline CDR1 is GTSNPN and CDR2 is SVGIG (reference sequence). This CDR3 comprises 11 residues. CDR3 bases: TGTGCCTGGAGCGCCACAGATACGCAGTATTTT. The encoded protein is CAWSATDTQYF.

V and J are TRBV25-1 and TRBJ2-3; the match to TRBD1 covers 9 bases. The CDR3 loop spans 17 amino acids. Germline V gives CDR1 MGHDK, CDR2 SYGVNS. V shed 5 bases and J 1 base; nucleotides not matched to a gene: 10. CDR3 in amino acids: CASSPGTGIVGTDTQYF. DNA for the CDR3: TGTGCCAGCAGTCCCGGGACAGGGATTGTTGGCACAGATACGCAGTATTTT.

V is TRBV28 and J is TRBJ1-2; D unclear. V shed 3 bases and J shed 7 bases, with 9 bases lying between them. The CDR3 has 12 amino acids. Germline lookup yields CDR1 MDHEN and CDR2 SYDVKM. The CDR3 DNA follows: TGTGCCAGCAGTTTGTCGGGGTTTGGCTACACCTTC. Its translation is CASSLSGFGYTF.

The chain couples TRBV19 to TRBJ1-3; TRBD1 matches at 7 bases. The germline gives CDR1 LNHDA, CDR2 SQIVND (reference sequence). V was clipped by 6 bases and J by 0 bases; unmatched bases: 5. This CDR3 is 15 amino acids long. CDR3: CASRNDRVSGNTIYF. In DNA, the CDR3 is TGTGCCAGTAGAAACGACAGGGTCTCTGGAAACACCATATATTTT.

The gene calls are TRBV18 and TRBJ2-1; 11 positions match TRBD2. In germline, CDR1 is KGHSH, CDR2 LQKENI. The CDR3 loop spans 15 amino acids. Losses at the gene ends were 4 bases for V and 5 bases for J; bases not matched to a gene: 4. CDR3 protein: CASSRGLAAHNEQFF. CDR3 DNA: TGTGCCAGCTCACGGGGACTAGCGGCGCACAATGAGCAGTTCTTC. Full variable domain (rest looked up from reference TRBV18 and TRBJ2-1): NAGVMQNPRHLVRRRGQEARLRCSPMKGHSHVYWYRQLPEEGLKFMVYLQKENIIDESGMPKERFSAEFPKEGPSILRIQQVVRGDSAAYFCASSRGLAAHNEQFFGPGTRLTVL.

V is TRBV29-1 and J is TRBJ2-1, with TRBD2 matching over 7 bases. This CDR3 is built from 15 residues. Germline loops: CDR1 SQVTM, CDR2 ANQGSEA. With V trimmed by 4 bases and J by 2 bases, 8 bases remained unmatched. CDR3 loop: CSVGCRAGAYNEQFF. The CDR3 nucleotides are TGCAGCGTTGGATGCCGGGCGGGAGCCTACAATGAGCAGTTCTTC.

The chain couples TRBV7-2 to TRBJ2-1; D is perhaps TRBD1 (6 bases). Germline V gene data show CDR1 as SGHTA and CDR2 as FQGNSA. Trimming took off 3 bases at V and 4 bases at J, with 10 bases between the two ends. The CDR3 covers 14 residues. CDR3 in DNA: TGTGCCAGCAGCTTTTACAGGGAGTACAATGAGCAGTTCTTC. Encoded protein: CASSFYREYNEQFF.

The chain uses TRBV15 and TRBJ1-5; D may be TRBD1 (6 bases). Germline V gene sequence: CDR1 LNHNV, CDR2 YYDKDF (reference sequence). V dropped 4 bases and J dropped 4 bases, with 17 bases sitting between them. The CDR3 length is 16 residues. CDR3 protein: CATSKKGHLRNQPQHF. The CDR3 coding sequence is TGTGCCACCAGCAAAAAGGGACATCTGCGAAATCAGCCCCAGCATTTT.

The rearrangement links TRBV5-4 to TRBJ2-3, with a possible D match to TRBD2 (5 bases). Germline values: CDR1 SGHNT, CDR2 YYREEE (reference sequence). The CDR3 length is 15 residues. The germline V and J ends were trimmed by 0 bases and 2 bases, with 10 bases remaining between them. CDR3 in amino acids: CASSLEGLDTDTQYF. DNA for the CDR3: TGTGCCAGCAGCTTGGAAGGACTCGACACAGATACGCAGTATTTT. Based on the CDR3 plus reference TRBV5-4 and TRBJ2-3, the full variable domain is ETGVTQSPTHLIKTRGQQVTLRCSSQSGHNTVSWYQQALGQGPQFIFQYYREEENGRGNFPPRFSGLQFPNYSSELNVNALELDDSALYLCASSLEGLDTDTQYFGPGTRLTVL.

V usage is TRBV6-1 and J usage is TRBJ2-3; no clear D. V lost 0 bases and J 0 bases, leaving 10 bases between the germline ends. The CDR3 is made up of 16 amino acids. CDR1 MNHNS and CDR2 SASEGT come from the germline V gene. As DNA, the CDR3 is TGTGCCAGCAGTGAAGCGATACTCCTCAGCACAGATACGCAGTATTTT. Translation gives CASSEAILLSTDTQYF.

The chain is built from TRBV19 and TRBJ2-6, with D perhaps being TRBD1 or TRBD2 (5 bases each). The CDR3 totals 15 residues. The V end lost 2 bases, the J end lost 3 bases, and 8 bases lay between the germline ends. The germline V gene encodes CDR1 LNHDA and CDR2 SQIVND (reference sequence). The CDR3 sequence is CASSILGVGANVLTF. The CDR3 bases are TGTGCCAGTAGTATATTGGGGGTTGGGGCCAACGTCCTGACTTTC.

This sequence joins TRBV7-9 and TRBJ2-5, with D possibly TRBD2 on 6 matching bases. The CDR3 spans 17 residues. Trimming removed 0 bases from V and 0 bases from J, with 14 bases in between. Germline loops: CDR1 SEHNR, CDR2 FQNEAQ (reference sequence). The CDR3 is CASSLATSSSYQETQYF. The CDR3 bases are TGTGCCAGCAGCTTAGCAACTAGCTCATCGTACCAAGAGACCCAGTACTTC.

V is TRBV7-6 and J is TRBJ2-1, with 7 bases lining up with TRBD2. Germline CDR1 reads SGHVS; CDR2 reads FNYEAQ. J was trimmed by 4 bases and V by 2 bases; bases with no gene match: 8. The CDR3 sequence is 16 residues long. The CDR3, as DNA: TGTGCCAGCAGCTTAATGGGGGGGTTCCAATACAATGAGCAGTTCTTC. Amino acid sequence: CASSLMGGFQYNEQFF.

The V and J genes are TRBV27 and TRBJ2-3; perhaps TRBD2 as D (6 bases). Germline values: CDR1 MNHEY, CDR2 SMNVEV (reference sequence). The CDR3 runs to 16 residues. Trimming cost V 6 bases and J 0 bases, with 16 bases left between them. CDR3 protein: CASRKRAASSTDTQYF. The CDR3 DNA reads TGTGCCAGCAGGAAGCGGGCCGCCTCTAGCACAGATACGCAGTATTTT.

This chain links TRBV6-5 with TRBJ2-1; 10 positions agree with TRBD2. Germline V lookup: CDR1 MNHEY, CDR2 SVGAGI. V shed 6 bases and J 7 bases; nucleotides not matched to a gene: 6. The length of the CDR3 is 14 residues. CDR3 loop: CASRLAGVRNEQFF. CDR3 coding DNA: TGTGCCAGCAGGCTAGCGGGAGTGCGGAATGAGCAGTTCTTC.

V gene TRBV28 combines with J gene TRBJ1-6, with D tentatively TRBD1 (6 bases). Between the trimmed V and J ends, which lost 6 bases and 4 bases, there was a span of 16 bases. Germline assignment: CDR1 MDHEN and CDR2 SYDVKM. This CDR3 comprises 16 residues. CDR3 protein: CASSPVGQLYNSPLHF. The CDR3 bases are TGTGCCAGCAGCCCTGTGGGACAACTTTATAATTCACCCCTCCACTTT.

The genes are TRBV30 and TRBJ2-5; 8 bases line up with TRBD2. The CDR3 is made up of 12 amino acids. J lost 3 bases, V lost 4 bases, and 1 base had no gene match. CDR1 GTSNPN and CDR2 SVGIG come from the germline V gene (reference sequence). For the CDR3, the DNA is TGTGCCTGGACGCGGGGGGAAGAGACCCAGTACTTC. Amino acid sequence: CAWTRGEETQYF.

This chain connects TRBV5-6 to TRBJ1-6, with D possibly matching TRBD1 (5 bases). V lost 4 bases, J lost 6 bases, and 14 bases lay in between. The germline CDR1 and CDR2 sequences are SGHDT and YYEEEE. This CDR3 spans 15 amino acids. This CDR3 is CASSPPGRINSPLHF. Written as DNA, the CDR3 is TGTGCCAGCAGCCCTCCGGGACGGATTAATTCACCCCTCCACTTT.

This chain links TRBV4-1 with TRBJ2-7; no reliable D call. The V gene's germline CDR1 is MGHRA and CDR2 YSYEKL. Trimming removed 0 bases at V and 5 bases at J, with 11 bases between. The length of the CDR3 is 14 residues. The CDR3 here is CASSQDRLWDEQYF. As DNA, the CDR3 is TGCGCCAGCAGCCAAGATCGGCTTTGGGACGAGCAGTACTTC.

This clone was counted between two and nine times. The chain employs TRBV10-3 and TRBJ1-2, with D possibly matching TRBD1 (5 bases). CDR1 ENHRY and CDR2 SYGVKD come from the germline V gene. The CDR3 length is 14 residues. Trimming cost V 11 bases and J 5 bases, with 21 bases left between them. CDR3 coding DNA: TGTGCCGCCGGAGAGGGACTAGGGACGTATGGCTACACCTTC. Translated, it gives CAAGEGLGTYGYTF.

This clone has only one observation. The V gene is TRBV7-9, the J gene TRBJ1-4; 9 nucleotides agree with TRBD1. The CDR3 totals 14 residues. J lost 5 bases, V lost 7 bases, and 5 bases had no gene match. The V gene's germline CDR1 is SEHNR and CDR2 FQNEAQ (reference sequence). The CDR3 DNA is TGTGCCAGCACCCACGGGACAGGGAATGAAAAACTGTTTTTT. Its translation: CASTHGTGNEKLFF. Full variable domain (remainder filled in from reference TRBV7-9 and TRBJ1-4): DTGVSQNPRHKITKRGQNVTFRCDPISEHNRLYWYRQTLGQGPEFLTYFQNEAQLEKSRLLSDRFSAERPKGSFSTLEIQRTEQGDSAMYLCASTHGTGNEKLFFGSGTQLSVL.

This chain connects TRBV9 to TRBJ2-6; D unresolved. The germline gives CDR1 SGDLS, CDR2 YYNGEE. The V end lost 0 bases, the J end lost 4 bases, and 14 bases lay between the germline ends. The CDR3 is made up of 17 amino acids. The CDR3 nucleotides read TGTGCCAGCAGCGTAGCCCTTATTACCTCAGGGGCCAACGTCCTGACTTTC. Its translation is CASSVALITSGANVLTF.

The DNA of the CDR3 is TGTGCCAGCAGACAGGAACGGGAGACCCAGTACTTC. Amino acid sequence: CASRQERETQYF. This chain uses TRBV25-1 with TRBJ2-5, with D possibly matching TRBD1 (5 bases). The CDR3 totals 12 residues. CDR1 is MGHDK, CDR2 SYGVNS, per germline. Trimming took off 6 bases at V and 5 bases at J, with 10 bases between the two ends.

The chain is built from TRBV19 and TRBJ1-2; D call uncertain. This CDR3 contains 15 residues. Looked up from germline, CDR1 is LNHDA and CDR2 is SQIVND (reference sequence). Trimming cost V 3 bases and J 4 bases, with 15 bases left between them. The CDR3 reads CASSISGRIPYGYTF. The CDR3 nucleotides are TGTGCCAGTAGTATCTCGGGCAGAATCCCCTATGGCTACACCTTC.

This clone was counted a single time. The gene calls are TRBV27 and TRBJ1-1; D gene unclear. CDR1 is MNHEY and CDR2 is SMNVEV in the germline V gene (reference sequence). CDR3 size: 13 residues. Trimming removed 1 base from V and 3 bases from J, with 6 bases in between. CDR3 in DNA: TGTGCCAGCAGTTTATATGGATACACTGAAGCTTTCTTT. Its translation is CASSLYGYTEAFF.

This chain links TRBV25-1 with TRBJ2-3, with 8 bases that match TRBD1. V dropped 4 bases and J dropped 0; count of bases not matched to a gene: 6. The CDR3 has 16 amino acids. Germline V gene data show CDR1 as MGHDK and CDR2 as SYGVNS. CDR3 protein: CASSGFQGASTDTQYF. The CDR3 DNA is TGTGCCAGCAGTGGGTTTCAGGGGGCCAGCACAGATACGCAGTATTTT.

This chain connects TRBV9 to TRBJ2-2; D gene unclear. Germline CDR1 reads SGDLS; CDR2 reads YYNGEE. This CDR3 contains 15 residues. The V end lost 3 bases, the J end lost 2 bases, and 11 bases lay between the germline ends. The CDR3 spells CASSAQGINTGELFF. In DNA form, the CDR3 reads TGTGCCAGCAGCGCCCAAGGGATTAACACCGGGGAGCTGTTTTTT.

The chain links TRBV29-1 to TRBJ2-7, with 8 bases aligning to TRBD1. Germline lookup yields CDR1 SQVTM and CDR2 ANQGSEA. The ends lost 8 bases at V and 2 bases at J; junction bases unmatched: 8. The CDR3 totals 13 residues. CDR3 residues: CSIRTGSPYEQYF. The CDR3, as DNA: TGCAGCATAAGGACAGGGTCCCCCTACGAGCAGTACTTC.